This T cell receptor beta chain was captured by sequencing in a study of cytomegalovirus exposure and HLA in healthy donors. Study-level information: The 120 or so validation repertoires, a later analysis reported, used the same platform as the 666 first-cohort repertoires. General study results and limits: Accounts indicate the classifier identified cytomegalovirus status with strong specificity and sensitivity.

The V and J ends lost 5 bases and 0 bases, in that order; junction bases with no gene match: 9. The length of the CDR3 is 16 residues. CDR1 and CDR2 (germline): SSHAT, FNYEAQ (reference sequence). As concerns this clone: Its antigen is still unknown.

Separate from the approximately 670-subject first cohort, the approximately 130-subject validation cohort was the one that the donors belonged to. Data came from immunoSEQ multiplex PCR; TCRdb stores just in-frame clones and leaves some out. This table has more than 85,000 clones, approximately 95% appearing once. The J gene is TRBJ2-7, the V gene TRBV7-7; 8 bases agree with TRBD2. The source of this sequence is a woman in her 30s in good health and CMV-seropositive. Sequenced sample: PBMCs. CDR3 loop: CASSPGGRSGSYEQYF. The DNA of the CDR3 is TGTGCCAGCAGCCCGGGGGGGCGGTCAGGCTCCTACGAGCAGTACTTC.